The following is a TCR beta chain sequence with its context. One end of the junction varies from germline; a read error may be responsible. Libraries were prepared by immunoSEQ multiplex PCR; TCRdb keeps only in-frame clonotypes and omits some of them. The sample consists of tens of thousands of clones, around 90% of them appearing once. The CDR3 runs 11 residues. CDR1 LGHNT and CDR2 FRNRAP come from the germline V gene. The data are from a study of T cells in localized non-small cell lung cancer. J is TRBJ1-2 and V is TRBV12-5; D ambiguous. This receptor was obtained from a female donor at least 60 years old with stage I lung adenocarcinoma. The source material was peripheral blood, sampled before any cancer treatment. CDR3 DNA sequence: TGTGCTAGTGGTTTGGTACTATCAGTCGCCTTC. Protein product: CASGLVLSVAF.